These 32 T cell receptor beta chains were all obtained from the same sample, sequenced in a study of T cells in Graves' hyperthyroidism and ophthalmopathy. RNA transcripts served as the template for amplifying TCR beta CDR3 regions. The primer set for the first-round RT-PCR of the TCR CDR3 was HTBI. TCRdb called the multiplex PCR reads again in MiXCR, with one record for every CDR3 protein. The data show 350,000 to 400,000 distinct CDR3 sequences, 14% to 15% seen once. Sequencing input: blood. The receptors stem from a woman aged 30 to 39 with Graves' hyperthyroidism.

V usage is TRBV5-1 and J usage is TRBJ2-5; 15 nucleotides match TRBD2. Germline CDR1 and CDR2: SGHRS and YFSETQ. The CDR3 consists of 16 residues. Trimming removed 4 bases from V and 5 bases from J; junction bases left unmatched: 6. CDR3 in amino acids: CASSEGLAGGPETQYF. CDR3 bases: TGCGCCAGCAGCGAAGGACTAGCGGGAGGGCCGGAGACCCAGTACTTC.

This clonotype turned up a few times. CDR3 sequence: CASSPDLDSYGLSGANVLTF. The CDR3 DNA sequence: TGCGCCAGCAGCCCCGACCTGGACAGCTATGGGCTCTCTGGGGCCAACGTCCTGACTTTC. The V call is TRBV5-1, the J call TRBJ2-6; tentative D call: TRBD1 (6 bases). The germline V and J ends were trimmed by 4 bases and 0 bases, with 23 bases remaining between them. This CDR3 is 20 amino acids long. In germline, CDR1 is SGHRS, CDR2 YFSETQ.

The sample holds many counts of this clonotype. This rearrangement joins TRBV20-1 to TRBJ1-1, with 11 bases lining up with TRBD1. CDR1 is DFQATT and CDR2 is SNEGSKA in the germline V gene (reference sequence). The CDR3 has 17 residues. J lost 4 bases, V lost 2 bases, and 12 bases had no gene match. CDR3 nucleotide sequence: TGCAGTGCTAGACAATGGACAGGGGGCCTTGTAGGCACTGAAGCTTTCTTT. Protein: CSARQWTGGLVGTEAFF.

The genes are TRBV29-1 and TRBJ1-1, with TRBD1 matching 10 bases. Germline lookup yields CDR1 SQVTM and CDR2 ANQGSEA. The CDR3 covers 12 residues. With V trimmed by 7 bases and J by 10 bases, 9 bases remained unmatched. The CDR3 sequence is CSAPGTGDRAFF. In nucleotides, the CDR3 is TGCAGCGCACCCGGGACAGGGGACCGAGCTTTCTTT.

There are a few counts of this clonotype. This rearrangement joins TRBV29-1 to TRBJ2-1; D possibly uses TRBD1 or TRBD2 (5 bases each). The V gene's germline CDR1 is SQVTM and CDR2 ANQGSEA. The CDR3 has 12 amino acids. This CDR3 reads CGTGPGADEQFF. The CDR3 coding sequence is TGCGGGACGGGACCCGGGGCGGATGAGCAGTTCTTC.

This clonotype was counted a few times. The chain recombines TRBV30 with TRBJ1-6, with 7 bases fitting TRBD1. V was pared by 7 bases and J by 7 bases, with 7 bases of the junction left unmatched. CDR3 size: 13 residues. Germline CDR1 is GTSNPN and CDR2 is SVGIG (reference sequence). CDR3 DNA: TGTGCCTTCCTGACAGGGAGGAATTCACCCCTCCACTTT. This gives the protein CAFLTGRNSPLHF.

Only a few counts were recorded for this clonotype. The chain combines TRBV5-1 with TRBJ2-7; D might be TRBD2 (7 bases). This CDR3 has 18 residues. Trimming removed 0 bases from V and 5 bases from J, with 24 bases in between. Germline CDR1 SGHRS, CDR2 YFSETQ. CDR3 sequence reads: CASSLDPGAGVGFNEQYF. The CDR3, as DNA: TGCGCCAGCAGCTTGGACCCGGGGGCGGGAGTCGGATTTAACGAGCAGTACTTC.

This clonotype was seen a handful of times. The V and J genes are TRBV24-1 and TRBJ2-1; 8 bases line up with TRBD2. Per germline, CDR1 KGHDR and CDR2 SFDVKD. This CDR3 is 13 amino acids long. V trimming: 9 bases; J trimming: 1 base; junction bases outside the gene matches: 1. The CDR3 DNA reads TGTGCCACCGGGACTAGGTCCTACAATGAGCAGTTCTTC. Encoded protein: CATGTRSYNEQFF.

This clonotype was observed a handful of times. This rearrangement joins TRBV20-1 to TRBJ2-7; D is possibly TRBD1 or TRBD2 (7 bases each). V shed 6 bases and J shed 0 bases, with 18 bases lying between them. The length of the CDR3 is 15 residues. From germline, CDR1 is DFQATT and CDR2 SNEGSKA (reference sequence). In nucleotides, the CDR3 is TGCAGTGCGCAGAGCGGGACAGAAAGCTCCTACGAGCAGTACTTC. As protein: CSAQSGTESSYEQYF.

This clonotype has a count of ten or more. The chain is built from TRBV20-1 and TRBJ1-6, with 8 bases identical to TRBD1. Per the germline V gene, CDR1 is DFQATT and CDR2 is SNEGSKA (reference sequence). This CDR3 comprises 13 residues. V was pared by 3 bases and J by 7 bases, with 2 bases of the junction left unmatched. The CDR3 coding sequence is TGCAGTGCTAGTGGACAGGGCAATTCACCCCTCCACTTT. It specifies CSASGQGNSPLHF.

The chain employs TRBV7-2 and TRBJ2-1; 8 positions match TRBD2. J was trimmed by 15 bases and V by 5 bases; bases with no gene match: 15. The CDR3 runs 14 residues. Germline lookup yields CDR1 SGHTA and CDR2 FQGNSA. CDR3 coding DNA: TGTGCCAGCAGCCCTACGCCGGGACTAGTCGTGCCGTTCTTC. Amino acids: CASSPTPGLVVPFF. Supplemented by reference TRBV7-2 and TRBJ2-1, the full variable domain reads GAGVSQSPSNKVTEKGKDVELRCDPISGHTALYWYRQSLGQGLEFLIYFQGNSAPDKSGLPSDRFSAERTGGSVSTLTIQRTQQEDSAVYLCASSPTPGLVVPFFGPGTRLTVL.

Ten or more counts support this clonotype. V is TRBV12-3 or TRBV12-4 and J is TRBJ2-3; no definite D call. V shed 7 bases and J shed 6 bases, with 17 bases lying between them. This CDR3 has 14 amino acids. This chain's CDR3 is CASTVGPAVDTQYF. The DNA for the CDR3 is TGTGCCAGCACCGTAGGGCCCGCAGTCGATACGCAGTATTTT.

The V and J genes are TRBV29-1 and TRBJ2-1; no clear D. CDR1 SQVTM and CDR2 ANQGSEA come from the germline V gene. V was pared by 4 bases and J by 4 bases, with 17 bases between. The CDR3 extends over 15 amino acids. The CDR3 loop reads CSVAVGYLTYNEQFF. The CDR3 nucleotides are TGCAGCGTTGCGGTCGGCTACCTTACTTACAATGAGCAGTTCTTC.

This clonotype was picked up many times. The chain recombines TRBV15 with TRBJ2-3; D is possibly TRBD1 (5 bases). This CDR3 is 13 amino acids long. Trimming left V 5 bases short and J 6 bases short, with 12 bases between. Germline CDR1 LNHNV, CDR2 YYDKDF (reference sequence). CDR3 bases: TGTGCCACCAGCCACAGGTCGGCCGATACGCAGTATTTT. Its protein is CATSHRSADTQYF.

The CDR3 nucleotides read TGCAGTGCCAAAAGCGGGAGCTCCTACAATGAGCAGTTCTTC. Its translation: CSAKSGSSYNEQFF. The chain employs TRBV20-1 and TRBJ2-1; 8 bases fit TRBD2. The germline V gene encodes CDR1 DFQATT and CDR2 SNEGSKA (reference sequence). V was pared by 6 bases and J by 0 bases, with 4 bases of the junction left unmatched. This CDR3 is built from 14 residues.

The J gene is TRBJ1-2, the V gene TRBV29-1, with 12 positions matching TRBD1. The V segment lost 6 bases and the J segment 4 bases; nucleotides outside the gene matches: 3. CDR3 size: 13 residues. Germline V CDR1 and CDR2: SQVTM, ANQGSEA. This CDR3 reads CSVGTGGFYGYTF. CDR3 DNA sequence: TGCAGCGTCGGGACAGGGGGCTTCTATGGCTACACCTTC.

The DNA of the CDR3 is TGTGCCAGCAGCATCACCCTGAGGTTGTCCTGGGGGGCTGGGGCCAACGTCCTGACTTTC. Translated, it gives CASSITLRLSWGAGANVLTF. This chain connects TRBV13 to TRBJ2-6; D possibly corresponds to TRBD2 (6 bases). V was pared by 5 bases and J by 2 bases, with 25 bases between. The CDR3 has 20 residues. Germline V gene lookup returns CDR1 PRHDT and CDR2 FYEKMQ (reference sequence).

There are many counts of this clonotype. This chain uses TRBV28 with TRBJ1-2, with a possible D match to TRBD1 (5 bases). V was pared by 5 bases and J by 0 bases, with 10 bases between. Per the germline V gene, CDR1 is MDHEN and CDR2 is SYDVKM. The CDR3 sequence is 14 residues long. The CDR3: CASSHGTANYGYTF. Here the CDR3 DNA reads TGTGCCAGCAGTCATGGGACGGCTAACTATGGCTACACCTTC.

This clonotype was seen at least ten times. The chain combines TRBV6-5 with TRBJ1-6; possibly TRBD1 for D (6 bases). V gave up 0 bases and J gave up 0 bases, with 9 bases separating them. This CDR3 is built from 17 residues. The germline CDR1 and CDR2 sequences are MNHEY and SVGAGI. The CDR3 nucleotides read TGTGCCAGCAGTTACTCCGGGGGGGCCTCCTATAATTCACCCCTCCACTTT. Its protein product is CASSYSGGASYNSPLHF.

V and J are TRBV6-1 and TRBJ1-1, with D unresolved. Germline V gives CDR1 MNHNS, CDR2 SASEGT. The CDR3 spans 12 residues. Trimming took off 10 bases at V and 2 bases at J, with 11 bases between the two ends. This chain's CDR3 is CATVGPNTEAFF. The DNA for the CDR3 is TGTGCCACAGTCGGTCCTAACACTGAAGCTTTCTTT.

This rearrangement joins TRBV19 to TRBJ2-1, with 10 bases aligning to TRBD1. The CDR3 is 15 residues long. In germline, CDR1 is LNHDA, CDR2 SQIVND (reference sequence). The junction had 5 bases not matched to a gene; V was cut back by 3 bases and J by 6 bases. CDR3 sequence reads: CASSIDRGLSNEQFF. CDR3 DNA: TGTGCCAGTAGTATCGACAGGGGGCTCTCCAATGAGCAGTTCTTC.

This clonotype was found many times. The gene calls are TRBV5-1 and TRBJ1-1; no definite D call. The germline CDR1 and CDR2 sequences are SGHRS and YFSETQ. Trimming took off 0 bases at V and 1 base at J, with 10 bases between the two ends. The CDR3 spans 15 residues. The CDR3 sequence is CASSLVVSPNTEAFF. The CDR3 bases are TGCGCCAGCAGCTTGGTAGTATCCCCGAACACTGAAGCTTTCTTT.

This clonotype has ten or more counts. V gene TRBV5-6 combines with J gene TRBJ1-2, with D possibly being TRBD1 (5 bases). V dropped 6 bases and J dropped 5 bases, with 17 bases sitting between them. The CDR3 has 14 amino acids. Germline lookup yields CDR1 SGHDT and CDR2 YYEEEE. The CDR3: CASTMTGDLYGYTF. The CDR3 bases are TGTGCCAGCACCATGACGGGGGACCTTTATGGCTACACCTTC.

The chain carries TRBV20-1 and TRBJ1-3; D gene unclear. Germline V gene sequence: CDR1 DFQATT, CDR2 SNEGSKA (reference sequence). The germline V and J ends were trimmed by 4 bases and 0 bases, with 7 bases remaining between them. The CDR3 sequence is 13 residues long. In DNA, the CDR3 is TGCAGTGCTATGAGTGCCTCTGGAAACACCATATATTTT. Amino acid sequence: CSAMSASGNTIYF.

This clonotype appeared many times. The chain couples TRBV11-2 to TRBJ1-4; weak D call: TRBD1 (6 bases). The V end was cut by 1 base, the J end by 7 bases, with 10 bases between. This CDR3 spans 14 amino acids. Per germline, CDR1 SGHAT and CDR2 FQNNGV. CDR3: CASSLGRGGEKLFF. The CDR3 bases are TGTGCCAGCAGCTTAGGCAGGGGTGGTGAAAAACTGTTTTTT. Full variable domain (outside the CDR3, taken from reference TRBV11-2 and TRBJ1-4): EAGVAQSPRYKIIEKRQSVAFWCNPISGHATLYWYQQILGQGPKLLIQFQNNGVVDDSQLPKDRFSAERLKGVDSTLKIQPAKLEDSAVYLCASSLGRGGEKLFFGSGTQLSVL.

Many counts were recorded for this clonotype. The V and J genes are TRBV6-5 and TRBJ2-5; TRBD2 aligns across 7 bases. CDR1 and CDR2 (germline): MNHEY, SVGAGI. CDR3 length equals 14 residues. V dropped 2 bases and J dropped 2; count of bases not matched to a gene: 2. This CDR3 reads CASSYGAGQETQYF. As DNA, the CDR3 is TGTGCCAGCAGTTACGGAGCGGGGCAAGAGACCCAGTACTTC.

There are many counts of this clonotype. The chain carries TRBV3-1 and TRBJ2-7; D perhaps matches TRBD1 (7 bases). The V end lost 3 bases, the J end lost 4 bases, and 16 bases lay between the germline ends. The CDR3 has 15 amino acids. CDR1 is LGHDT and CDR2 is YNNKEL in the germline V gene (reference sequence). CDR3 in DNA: TGTGCCAGCAGCCAGATGGAGGGGGCTCTTTACGAGCAGTACTTC. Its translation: CASSQMEGALYEQYF.

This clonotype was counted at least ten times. The CDR3 nucleotides read TGCGCCAGCATCGGAAGGGCCTACGGGCGTGGTGAGCAGTTCTTC. Protein product: CASIGRAYGRGEQFF. This rearrangement joins TRBV10-2 to TRBJ2-1; no reliable D call. Germline CDR1 WSHSY, CDR2 SAAADI. The CDR3 consists of 15 residues. The ends were cut back, 7 bases at V and 9 bases at J, with 22 bases in the middle.

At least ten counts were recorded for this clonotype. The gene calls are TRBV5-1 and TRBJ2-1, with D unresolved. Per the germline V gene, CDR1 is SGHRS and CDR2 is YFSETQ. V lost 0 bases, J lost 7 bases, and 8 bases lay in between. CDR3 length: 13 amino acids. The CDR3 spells CASSLAPRNEQFF. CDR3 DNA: TGCGCCAGCAGCTTGGCCCCTCGGAATGAGCAGTTCTTC.

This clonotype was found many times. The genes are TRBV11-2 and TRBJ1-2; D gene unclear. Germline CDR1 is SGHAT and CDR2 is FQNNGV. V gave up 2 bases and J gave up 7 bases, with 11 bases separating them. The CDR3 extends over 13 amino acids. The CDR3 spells CASSLPRLFGYTF. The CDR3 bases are TGTGCCAGCAGCTTACCTAGACTGTTTGGCTACACCTTC.

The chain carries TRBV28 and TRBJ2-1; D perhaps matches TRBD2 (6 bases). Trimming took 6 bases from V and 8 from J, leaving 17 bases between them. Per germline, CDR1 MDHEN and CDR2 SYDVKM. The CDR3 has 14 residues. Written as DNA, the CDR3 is TGTGCCAGCAGCTTAGAAAAGCGGAGGGATGAGCAGTTCTTC. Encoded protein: CASSLEKRRDEQFF.

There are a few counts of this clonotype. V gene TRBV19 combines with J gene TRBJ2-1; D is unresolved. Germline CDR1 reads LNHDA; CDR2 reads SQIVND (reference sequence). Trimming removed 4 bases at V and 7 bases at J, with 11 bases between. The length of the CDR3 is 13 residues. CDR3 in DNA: TGTGCCAGTAGTACCCCCTTGGGGAATGAGCAGTTCTTC. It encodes CASSTPLGNEQFF.